Shown below are 3 T cell receptor beta chains from a single sample sequenced in a study of spatial heterogeneity in lung cancer. Time point reported: blood at routine non-recurrence follow-up after resection. Tumor, nontumor lung or frozen PBMC supplied whole RNA that was sequenced unsorted. TCRdb redid the calling of the 5' RACE reads with MiXCR, one entry per CDR3 protein. The sample consists of roughly 120,000 distinct CDR3 sequences, 9% to 15% of them appearing once. Specimen: PBMCs, collected at follow-up. Receptors originate from a male donor with early-stage non-small cell lung cancer.

In this sample, this clonotype turned up a few times. The V call is TRBV19, the J call TRBJ1-6; the match to TRBD1 covers 9 bases. The CDR3 is 15 amino acids. The V segment lost 6 bases and the J segment 5 bases; nucleotides outside the gene matches: 5. Germline V lookup: CDR1 LNHDA, CDR2 SQIVND (reference sequence). The CDR3 coding sequence is TGTGCCAGTAGCCTACAGGGGGCGGATAATTCACCCCTCCACTTT. The encoded protein is CASSLQGADNSPLHF.

This clonotype was detected only once. The chain uses TRBV6-2 or TRBV6-3 and TRBJ1-2, with 10 bases that match TRBD1. The CDR3 contains 14 residues. The V segment lost 10 bases and the J segment 4 bases; nucleotides outside the gene matches: 9. The V gene's germline CDR1 is MNHEY and CDR2 SVGEGT. The CDR3 DNA sequence: TGTGCCACCATGAGGGACAGGGGACCCTATGGCTACACCTTC. Encoded protein: CATMRDRGPYGYTF.

In its sample, this clonotype was seen many times. This chain links TRBV4-1 with TRBJ2-3, with TRBD2 identical over 11 bases. V shed 0 bases and J 5 bases; nucleotides not matched to a gene: 7. CDR1 and CDR2 from the germline V gene are MGHRA and YSYEKL. The CDR3 length is 17 residues. CDR3 protein: CASSQDLAGGRGDTQYF. CDR3 coding DNA: TGCGCCAGCAGCCAAGATCTAGCGGGGGGCCGCGGAGATACGCAGTATTTT.